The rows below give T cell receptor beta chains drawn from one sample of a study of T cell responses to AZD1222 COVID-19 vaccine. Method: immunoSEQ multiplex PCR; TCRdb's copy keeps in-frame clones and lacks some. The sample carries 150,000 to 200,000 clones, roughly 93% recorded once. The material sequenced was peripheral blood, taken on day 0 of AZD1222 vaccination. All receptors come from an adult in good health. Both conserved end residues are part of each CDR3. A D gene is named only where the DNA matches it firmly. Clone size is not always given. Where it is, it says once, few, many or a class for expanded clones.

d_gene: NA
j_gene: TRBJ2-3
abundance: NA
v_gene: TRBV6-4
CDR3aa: CASSDGSGSTDTQYF
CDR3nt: TGTGCCAGCAGTGACGGCTCCGGAAGCACAGATACGCAGTATTTT

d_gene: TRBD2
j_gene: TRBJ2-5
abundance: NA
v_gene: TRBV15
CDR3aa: CATTPAGVGQTQYF
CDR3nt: TGTGCCACCACCCCCGCGGGGGTAGGACAGACCCAGTACTTC

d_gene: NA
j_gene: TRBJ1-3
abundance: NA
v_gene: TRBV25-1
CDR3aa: CASSDPNPGNTIYF
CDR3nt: TGTGCCAGCAGCGATCCTAACCCTGGAAACACCATATATTTT

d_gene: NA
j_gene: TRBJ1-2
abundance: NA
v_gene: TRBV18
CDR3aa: CASSPGRESRGYTF
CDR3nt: TGTGCCAGCTCACCTGGCAGGGAAAGTAGAGGCTACACCTTC

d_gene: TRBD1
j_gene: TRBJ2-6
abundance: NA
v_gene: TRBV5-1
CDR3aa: CASSPGTGPSSGANVLTF
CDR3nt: TGCGCCAGCAGCCCGGGGACAGGGCCCAGCTCTGGGGCCAACGTCCTGACTTTC

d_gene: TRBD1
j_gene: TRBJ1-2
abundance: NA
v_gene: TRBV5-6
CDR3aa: CASSDVPGQGPRAGYTF
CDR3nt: TGTGCCAGCAGTGATGTCCCGGGACAGGGTCCCCGAGCTGGCTACACCTTC

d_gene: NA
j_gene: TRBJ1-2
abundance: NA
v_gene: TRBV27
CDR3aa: CASSLWSTSTGLDGYTF
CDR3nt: TGTGCCAGCAGTTTATGGAGTACAAGTACAGGGTTGGATGGCTACACCTTC

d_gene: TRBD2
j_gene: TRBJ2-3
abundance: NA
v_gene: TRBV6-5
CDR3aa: CASSTPSGGIDTQYF
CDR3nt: TGTGCCAGCAGTACACCTAGCGGGGGCATAGATACGCAGTATTTT

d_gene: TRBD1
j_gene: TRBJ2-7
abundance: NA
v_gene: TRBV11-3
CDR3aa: CASSFGQASSYEQYF
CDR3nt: TGTGCCAGCAGCTTCGGACAGGCCTCCTCCTACGAGCAGTACTTC

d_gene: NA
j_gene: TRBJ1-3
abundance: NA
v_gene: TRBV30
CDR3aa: CASSITGHSGNTIYF
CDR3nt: TGTGCCTCTAGTATCACAGGACACTCTGGAAACACCATATATTTT

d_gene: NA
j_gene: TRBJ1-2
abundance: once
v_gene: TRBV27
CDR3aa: CASSSFMRGNYGYTF
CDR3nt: TGTGCCAGCAGTTCTTTTATGAGGGGAAACTATGGCTACACCTTC

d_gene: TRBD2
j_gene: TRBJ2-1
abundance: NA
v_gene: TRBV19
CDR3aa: CASSQTSGSVGQFF
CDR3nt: TGTGCCAGTAGTCAGACTAGCGGGAGTGTTGGGCAGTTCTTC

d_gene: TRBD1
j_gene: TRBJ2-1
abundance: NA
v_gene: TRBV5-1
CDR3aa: CASSLAMTGGSTEQFF
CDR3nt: TGCGCCAGCAGCTTGGCCATGACAGGGGGGAGCACTGAGCAGTTCTTC

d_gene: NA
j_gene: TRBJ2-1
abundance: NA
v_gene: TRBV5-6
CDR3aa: CASSLGYRVRFF
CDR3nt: TGTGCCAGCAGCTTGGGGTACAGGGTTAGGTTCTTC

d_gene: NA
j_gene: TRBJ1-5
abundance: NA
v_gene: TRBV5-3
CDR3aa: CARSQDQPQHF
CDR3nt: TGTGCCAGAAGCCAAGATCAGCCCCAGCATTTT

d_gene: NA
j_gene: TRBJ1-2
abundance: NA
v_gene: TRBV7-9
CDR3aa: CASSSPLVDYTF
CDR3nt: TGTGCCAGCAGCTCACCGCTCGTGGACTACACCTTC

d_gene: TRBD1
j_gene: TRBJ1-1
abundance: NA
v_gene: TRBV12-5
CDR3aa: CASGLSGTEKLSMNTEAFF
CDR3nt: TGTGCTAGTGGTTTGTCCGGGACAGAGAAACTATCCATGAACACTGAAGCTTTCTTT

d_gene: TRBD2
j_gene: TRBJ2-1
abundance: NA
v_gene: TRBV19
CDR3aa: CASSGLAGGPNEQFF
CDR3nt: TGTGCCAGTAGTGGTTTAGCGGGGGGGCCCAATGAGCAGTTCTTC

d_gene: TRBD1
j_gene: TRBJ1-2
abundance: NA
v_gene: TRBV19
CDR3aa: CASTRGQGNGYTF
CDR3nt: TGTGCCAGTACCCGAGGACAGGGCAATGGCTACACCTTC

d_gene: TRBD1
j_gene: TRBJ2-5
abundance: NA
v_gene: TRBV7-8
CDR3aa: CASSSGRSRQGTQETQYF
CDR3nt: TGTGCCAGCAGCTCTGGTCGATCCCGACAGGGGACACAAGAGACCCAGTACTTC

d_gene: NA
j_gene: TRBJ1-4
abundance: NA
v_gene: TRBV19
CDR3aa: CASSVDPLRGATNEKLFF
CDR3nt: TGTGCCAGTAGTGTAGACCCACTCCGGGGGGCAACTAATGAAAAACTGTTTTTT

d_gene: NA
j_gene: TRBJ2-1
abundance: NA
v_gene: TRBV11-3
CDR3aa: CASSGGLGEQFF
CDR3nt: TGTGCCAGCAGCGGGGGGCTCGGTGAGCAGTTCTTC

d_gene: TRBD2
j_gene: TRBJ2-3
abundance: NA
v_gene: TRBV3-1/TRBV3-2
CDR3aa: CASSLLGGGGVFTDTQYF
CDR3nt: TGTGCCAGCAGCCTCCTGGGCGGGGGAGGAGTATTCACAGATACGCAGTATTTT

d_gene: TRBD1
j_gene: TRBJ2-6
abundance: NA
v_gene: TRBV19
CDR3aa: CASSRGRTGVSGANVLTF
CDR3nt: TGTGCCAGTAGTAGGGGCCGGACAGGGGTCTCTGGGGCCAACGTCCTGACTTTC

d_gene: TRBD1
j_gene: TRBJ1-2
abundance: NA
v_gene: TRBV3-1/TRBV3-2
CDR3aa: CASSQDGTGLAYTF
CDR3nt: TGTGCCAGCAGCCAAGATGGGACAGGACTGGCGTACACCTTC

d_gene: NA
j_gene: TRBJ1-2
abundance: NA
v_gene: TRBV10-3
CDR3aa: CAISDRTLHGYGYTF
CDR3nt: TGTGCCATCAGTGATAGGACCCTTCATGGCTATGGCTACACCTTC

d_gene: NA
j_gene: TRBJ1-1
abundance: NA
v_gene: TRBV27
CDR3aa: CASSHGTTEAFF
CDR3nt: TGTGCCAGCAGTCACGGGACCACTGAAGCTTTCTTT

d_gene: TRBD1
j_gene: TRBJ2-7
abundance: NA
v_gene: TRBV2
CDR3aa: CASSGDRETYEQYF
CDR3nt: TGTGCCAGCAGTGGGGACAGGGAAACCTACGAGCAGTACTTC

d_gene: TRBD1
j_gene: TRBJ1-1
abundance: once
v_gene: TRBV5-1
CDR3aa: CASRLWDRGYTEAFF
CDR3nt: TGCGCCAGCAGGTTGTGGGACAGGGGGTACACTGAAGCTTTCTTT

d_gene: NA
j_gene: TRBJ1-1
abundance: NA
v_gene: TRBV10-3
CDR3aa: CAISDSGRTEAFF
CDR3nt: TGTGCCATCAGTGACTCAGGGCGCACTGAAGCTTTCTTT

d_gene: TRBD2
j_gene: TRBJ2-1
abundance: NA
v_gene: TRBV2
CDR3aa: CASSLGGTPNNEQFF
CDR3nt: TGTGCCAGCAGCCTCGGGGGGACTCCGAACAATGAGCAGTTCTTC

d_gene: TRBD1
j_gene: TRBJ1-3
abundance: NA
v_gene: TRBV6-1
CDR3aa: CASSEAGGVNTIYF
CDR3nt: TGTGCCAGCAGTGAGGCAGGGGGCGTAAACACCATATATTTT

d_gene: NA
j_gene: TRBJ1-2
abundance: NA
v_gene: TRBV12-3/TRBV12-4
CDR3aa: CASSERGNYGYTF
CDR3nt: TGTGCCAGCAGTGAGCGGGGGAACTATGGCTACACCTTC

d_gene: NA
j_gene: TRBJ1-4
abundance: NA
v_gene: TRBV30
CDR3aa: CAWSVCVGFDEKLFF
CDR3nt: TGTGCCTGGAGTGTATGTGTCGGGTTCGATGAAAAACTGTTTTTT

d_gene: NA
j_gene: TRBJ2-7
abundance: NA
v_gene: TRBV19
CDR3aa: CASSINGDYEQYF
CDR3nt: TGTGCCAGTAGTATAAACGGGGACTACGAGCAGTACTTC

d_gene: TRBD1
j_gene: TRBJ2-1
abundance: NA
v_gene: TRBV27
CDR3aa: CASTATGGNHEQFF
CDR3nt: TGTGCCAGCACCGCGACAGGGGGTAACCATGAGCAGTTCTTC

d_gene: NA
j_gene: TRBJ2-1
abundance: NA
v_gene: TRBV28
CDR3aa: CASSFPSLSYNEQFF
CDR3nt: TGTGCCAGCAGTTTTCCTAGTCTTTCCTACAATGAGCAGTTCTTC